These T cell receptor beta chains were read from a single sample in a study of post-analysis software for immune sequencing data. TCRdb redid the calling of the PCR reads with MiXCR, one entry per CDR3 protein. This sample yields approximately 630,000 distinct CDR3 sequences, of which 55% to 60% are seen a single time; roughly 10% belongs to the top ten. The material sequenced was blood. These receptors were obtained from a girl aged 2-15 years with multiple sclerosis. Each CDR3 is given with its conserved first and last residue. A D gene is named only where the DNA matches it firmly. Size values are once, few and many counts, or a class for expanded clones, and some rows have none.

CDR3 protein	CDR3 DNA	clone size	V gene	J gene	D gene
CSASSHEQFF	TGCAGCGCTTCTAGCCATGAGCAGTTCTTC	-	TRBV29-1	TRBJ2-1	-
CSASYQGGGYTF	TGCAGTGCTAGTTATCAGGGTGGCGGCTACACCTTC	-	TRBV20-1	TRBJ1-2	-
CSGMGGTSGFSEQFF	TGCAGCGGGATGGGCGGGACTAGCGGCTTTTCCGAGCAGTTCTTC	-	TRBV29-1	TRBJ2-1	TRBD2
CASSLTGTSGTDTQYF	TGTGCCAGCAGCTTGACAGGGACCAGCGGCACAGATACGCAGTATTTT	few	TRBV7-2	TRBJ2-3	TRBD1
CASSLAGQGAPLPEQYF	TGCGCCAGCAGCTTGGCCGGGCAGGGGGCGCCACTGCCCGAGCAGTACTTC	-	TRBV5-1	TRBJ2-7	TRBD1
CASGAGTGANVLTF	TGTGCCAGCGGTGCGGGTACTGGGGCCAACGTCCTGACTTTC	few	TRBV6-6	TRBJ2-6	-
CASSGSGQETQYF	TGCGCCAGCAGCGGTAGCGGGCAAGAGACCCAGTACTTC	-	TRBV5-1	TRBJ2-5	TRBD2
CASSLTLARSSYNEQFF	TGTGCCAGCAGTTTGACACTAGCGAGGAGCTCCTACAATGAGCAGTTCTTC	-	TRBV28	TRBJ2-1	TRBD2
CSVRQVNTEAFF	TGCAGCGTCCGTCAAGTGAACACTGAAGCTTTCTTT	few	TRBV29-1	TRBJ1-1	-
CASSPTGQGANEQFF	TGTGCCAGCAGCCCCACCGGACAGGGGGCAAATGAGCAGTTCTTC	-	TRBV5-8	TRBJ2-1	TRBD1
CASSSGALGSYEQYF	TGTGCCAGCAGCTCGGGGGCTTTGGGGTCCTACGAGCAGTACTTC	-	TRBV9	TRBJ2-7	-
CASSLSLEDGYTF	TGTGCCAGCAGTTTATCGTTAGAGGATGGCTACACCTTC	-	TRBV27	TRBJ1-2	-
CSVVPASGRSNEQFF	TGCAGCGTTGTCCCGGCTAGCGGGCGCTCCAATGAGCAGTTCTTC	-	TRBV29-1	TRBJ2-1	TRBD2
CASSLVSGYEQYF	TGTGCCAGCAGTTTAGTGTCGGGATACGAGCAGTACTTC	few	TRBV5-1	TRBJ2-7	-
CAISEMWERGNEQYF	TGTGCCATCAGTGAGATGTGGGAGAGAGGTAACGAGCAGTACTTC	-	TRBV10-3	TRBJ2-7	-
CSASGRGGAGKYNEQFF	TGCAGTGCTAGCGGGAGGGGTGGTGCCGGGAAGTACAATGAGCAGTTCTTC	-	TRBV20-1	TRBJ2-1	TRBD2
CASSLQGGYGYTF	TGTGCCAGCAGCTTACAGGGGGGCTATGGCTACACCTTC	many	TRBV12-3/TRBV12-4	TRBJ1-2	TRBD1
CATSRDRQAYGYTF	TGTGCCACCAGCAGAGATCGCCAGGCTTATGGCTACACCTTC	-	TRBV15	TRBJ1-2	-
CASSLGWVAANNEQFF	TGTGCCAGCAGTTTAGGGTGGGTAGCGGCTAACAATGAGCAGTTCTTC	-	TRBV12-3/TRBV12-4	TRBJ2-1	-
CASSVDGRAYNEQFF	TGTGCCAGCAGCGTAGACGGGAGGGCCTACAATGAGCAGTTCTTC	-	TRBV9	TRBJ2-1	TRBD2
CASSEREGLGETQYF	TGTGCCAGCAGCGAGCGGGAGGGCCTCGGAGAGACCCAGTACTTC	-	TRBV9	TRBJ2-5	TRBD2
CASSYLAALGDEQFF	TGTGCCAGCAGCTATCTGGCGGCCCTGGGCGATGAGCAGTTCTTC	once	TRBV7-6	TRBJ2-1	-
CASSTRTGMSEAFF	TGTGCCAGCAGCACCAGGACAGGGATGTCTGAAGCTTTCTTT	-	TRBV6-6	TRBJ1-1	TRBD1
CASSVVQGAREQFF	TGTGCCAGCAGCGTAGTACAGGGGGCCCGTGAGCAGTTCTTC	-	TRBV9	TRBJ2-1	TRBD1
CASSDWTGPNTEAFF	TGTGCCAGCAGTGACTGGACAGGGCCCAACACTGAAGCTTTCTTT	few	TRBV6-1	TRBJ1-1	TRBD1
CASSQTGQGARNEQFF	TGTGCCAGCAGCCAAACGGGACAGGGGGCGCGCAATGAGCAGTTCTTC	few	TRBV3-1	TRBJ2-1	TRBD1
CASSLAVLAGGIGTQYF	TGTGCCAGCAGCTTAGCTGTCCTAGCGGGGGGAATAGGGACCCAGTACTTC	-	TRBV7-2	TRBJ2-5	TRBD2
CASSEGDTRTDTQYF	TGTGCCAGCAGTGAGGGGGACACCCGCACAGATACGCAGTATTTT	few	TRBV7-2	TRBJ2-3	-
CASSLAGAARQFF	TGTGCCAGCAGCTTAGCGGGGGCCGCCCGGCAGTTCTTC	-	TRBV7-9	TRBJ2-1	-
CSAPRAYPADTQYF	TGCAGTGCTCCACGCGCCTACCCTGCAGATACGCAGTATTTT	-	TRBV20-1	TRBJ2-3	-
CASSPEGRGGEQYF	TGTGCCAGCAGCCCAGAGGGCAGGGGCGGCGAGCAGTACTTC	-	TRBV7-9	TRBJ2-7	-
CSARDSHTDTQYF	TGCAGTGCCAGGGACTCTCACACAGATACGCAGTATTTT	-	TRBV20-1	TRBJ2-3	-
CASSLGTSTATDTQYF	TGTGCCAGCAGCTTAGGGACGTCGACCGCCACAGATACGCAGTATTTT	-	TRBV7-6	TRBJ2-3	-
CATRLAGGQETQYF	TGTGCCACTAGGCTAGCGGGAGGACAAGAGACCCAGTACTTC	few	TRBV7-9	TRBJ2-5	TRBD2
CATSPGAVHQPQHF	TGTGCCACCAGCCCGGGGGCAGTTCATCAGCCCCAGCATTTT	-	TRBV15	TRBJ1-5	-
CASSLDGRTASTDTQYF	TGTGCCAGCAGCTTAGATGGCAGGACAGCTAGCACAGATACGCAGTATTTT	few	TRBV11-2	TRBJ2-3	-
CSARRSGTSGSTDTDTQYF	TGCAGTGCTAGAAGGTCTGGGACTAGCGGGAGTACAGACACAGATACGCAGTATTTT	once	TRBV20-1	TRBJ2-3	TRBD2
CSAALPDRGGVTDTQYF	TGCAGTGCCGCTCTCCCGGACAGGGGAGGGGTAACAGATACGCAGTATTTT	-	TRBV20-1	TRBJ2-3	TRBD1
CASSLDRVGEQYF	TGCGCCAGCAGCTTGGACAGGGTCGGCGAGCAGTACTTC	few	TRBV5-1	TRBJ2-7	-
CASSQQSRLYSYEQYF	TGTGCCAGCAGCCAGCAATCTCGACTGTACTCCTACGAGCAGTACTTC	few	TRBV13	TRBJ2-7	-
CSASPTSGVTDTQYF	TGCAGTGCTAGTCCCACTAGCGGAGTCACAGATACGCAGTATTTT	few	TRBV20-1	TRBJ2-3	TRBD2
CAGSLRTGLEQYF	TGTGCCGGCAGCTTGCGGACAGGCCTCGAGCAGTACTTC	few	TRBV5-5	TRBJ2-7	TRBD1
CAIRDTVAEGYGYTF	TGTGCCATCCGAGACACGGTGGCCGAAGGCTATGGCTACACCTTC	-	TRBV10-3	TRBJ1-2	-
CASKISGVTDTQYF	TGTGCCAGCAAGATTAGCGGGGTCACAGATACGCAGTATTTT	-	TRBV12-3/TRBV12-4	TRBJ2-3	TRBD2
CASSKGASGDTQYF	TGTGCCAGCAGCAAGGGGGCTAGCGGAGATACGCAGTATTTT	-	TRBV7-2	TRBJ2-3	-
CACSWMETQYF	TGTGCCTGCAGCTGGATGGAGACCCAGTACTTC	-	TRBV7-8	TRBJ2-5	-
CSVQGSRLNTEAFF	TGCAGCGTTCAAGGATCTCGCCTCAACACTGAAGCTTTCTTT	-	TRBV29-1	TRBJ1-1	-
CASSILAAGYNEQFF	TGTGCCAGCAGCATACTAGCGGCGGGGTACAATGAGCAGTTCTTC	-	TRBV5-5	TRBJ2-1	TRBD2
CASSKSTGPGQGYNEQFF	TGTGCCAGCAGTAAATCCACCGGACCGGGACAGGGCTACAATGAGCAGTTCTTC	-	TRBV6-4	TRBJ2-1	TRBD1
CASNPTGFSGANVLTF	TGTGCCAGCAATCCAACAGGTTTCTCTGGGGCCAACGTCCTGACTTTC	-	TRBV6-5	TRBJ2-6	-
CSARDPDRGALNVYGYTF	TGCAGTGCTAGAGATCCGGACAGGGGGGCCTTAAACGTCTATGGCTACACCTTC	few	TRBV20-1	TRBJ1-2	TRBD1
CASSDVGRNYEQYF	TGTGCCAGCAGTGACGTCGGGAGGAACTACGAGCAGTACTTC	-	TRBV6-1	TRBJ2-7	TRBD2
CASRVQGSNYGYTF	TGCGCCAGCAGGGTACAGGGGTCTAACTATGGCTACACCTTC	-	TRBV5-1	TRBJ1-2	TRBD1
CASSSGLAGVHEQFF	TGTGCTAGCAGCTCTGGACTAGCGGGAGTCCATGAGCAGTTCTTC	few	TRBV7-7	TRBJ2-1	TRBD2